The sample holds many counts of the clone carrying this T cell receptor beta chain. Its antigen is not identified. The data were obtained in a study of regulatory T cells in long-lasting Graves disease. For TCR beta, libraries came from iRepertoire HTBI primers and Arm-PCR of CDR3 regions. MiXCR, applied by TCRdb to the multiplex PCR reads, yields one record per CDR3 protein. Here the sample spans almost 350,000 distinct CDR3 sequences, roughly a fifth being singletons. The study, taken as a whole, reports: Peripheral blood, not thyroid tissue, was the sole material studied. Preferential use of TRBV28, TRBJ1-2 and TRBJ2-5 was seen in persistent disease.

CDR1 MDHEN and CDR2 SYDVKM come from the germline V gene. V was clipped by 6 bases and J by 1 base, with 10 bases between them. The CDR3 is made up of 14 amino acids. The time point here: persistent/refractory GD, antithyroid drugs over 5 years with positive TRAb. The authors made the TCR library using RNA they extracted from PBMCs. Specimen: peripheral blood mononuclear cells (PBMCs), collected when the disease was refractory, from a patient treated with antithyroid drugs. The source of this sequence is a female donor with Graves disease. This chain connects TRBV28 to TRBJ1-5, with D perhaps TRBD1 (6 bases). Written as DNA, the CDR3 is TGTGCCAGCAGACTAGGGGGGAGCAATCAGCCCCAGCATTTT. Translated, it gives CASRLGGSNQPQHF.